This T cell receptor beta chain came from a study of cytomegalovirus exposure and HLA in healthy donors. Study details: In a later analysis, the roughly 120 validation repertoires were reported to have used the same platform as the roughly 730 first-cohort repertoires.

With respect to this clone: The antigen remains unidentified.

Assay used: immunoSEQ multiplex PCR; TCRdb lists only in-frame clones, some missing. This table holds nearly 110,000 clones, 88% found once. Study-level findings and limits: Investigators reported 150 to 200 TCR beta chains as tied to cytomegalovirus.

There are 15 residues in the CDR3. Germline CDR1 reads SEHNR; CDR2 reads FQNEAQ (reference sequence). Trimming removed 4 bases from V and 2 bases from J; junction bases left unmatched: 1. The rearrangement joins TRBV7-9 to TRBJ2-3; 12 nucleotides agree with TRBD2. Input material: PBMCs. This TCR was sampled from a woman younger than 30 in good health and CMV-seropositive. CDR3 protein: CASSWTSGATDTQYF. The CDR3 nucleotides read TGTGCCAGCAGCTGGACTAGCGGGGCCACAGATACGCAGTATTTT.